This entry concerns a single TCR beta chain. This clonotype was seen only a few times. Its antigen is not yet known. Within one base of it there is no much larger clone, and no base qualities were kept. Sequenced using an Illumina NovaSeq 6000. TCR cDNA was synthesized by 5'RACE template switching, through which a universal primer site and unique molecular identifiers were introduced. Priming for cDNA synthesis came from both the TCR alpha and TCR beta constant segments. Two PCR steps were used to amplify libraries, with sample barcodes and sequencing adapters being added in the second step. Libraries were sequenced on Illumina HiSeq 2500 (2x100 bp) or NovaSeq (2x150 bp). The paper's data handling went like this. MIGEC was used to demultiplex reads and collapse the reads into UMI consensus sequences, and MiXCR was used for V(D)J alignment. Clonotypes responding to the vaccine were identified with edgeR on replicate PBMC samples, with the criteria of FDR below 0.01 and a log2 fold change above 5 up to day 15. Each bulk clonotype was labeled CD4 or CD8 based on which sequenced repertoire, CD4 or CD8, contained the clonotype at higher abundance. TCRdb passed the public sequencing reads through fastp at Q25 and MiXCR, retaining productive beta sequences. Rows are combined by CDR3 protein, so each entry shows the most common genes and DNA. Clone size and V and J calls follow TCRdb, not the original study. This sample is represented by 340,000 or so distinct CDR3 sequences; about 12% of them were singletons. 2.5% to 3.5% of the sample belongs to the ten largest clones.

Looking up the germline V gene yields CDR1 SGHAT and CDR2 FQNNGV. V sheds 6 bases and J sheds 6 bases, leaving 11 bases between their ends. The CDR3 covers 13 residues, taking in both the cysteine and the phenylalanine. The CDR3 DNA has 39 bases and is translated from base 1. These data belong to a study of T cells after yellow fever vaccination (dated by TCRdb to the late 2010s). Background on the whole study: The SMART-Seq v4 Ultra Low Input RNA kit was used to prepare libraries from fractions with low cell numbers. Bulk TCR alpha and beta repertoires were sequenced longitudinally to track T-cell clones before and after primary and booster YFV17D yellow fever vaccination. Blood was collected at multiple timepoints before and after primary and secondary immunization, and bulk PBMC replicates and cell subsets were isolated. Two healthy male donors, one aged 18 to 30 and one aged 30 to 40 years, made up the cohort. Study-wide conclusions, independent of this receptor: A small fraction of clonotypes showed up in both the CD4 and CD8 compartments, probably as a result of convergent recombination. Only a couple of donors were included in the study, so the extent to which the findings can be generalized is limited. The secondary T-cell response was found to be weaker but faster than the primary response, with a peak reached on day 5 rather than on day 15. After the booster, most clones that had expanded after primary vaccination were detected again (nearly 97% of CD4 and around 88% of CD8), suggesting broad maintenance of memory. FACS-sorted repertoires could contain abundant contaminating clonotypes from the bulk population, so computational filtering was required.

In the paper's terms, the treatment or condition label means: live attenuated yellow fever vaccine strain. A standard Ficoll-Paque protocol was used to isolate PBMCs from peripheral blood. Dynabeads CD4 and CD8 positive selection kits were used to isolate CD4 and CD8 T-cell fractions. TriZol was used to extract RNA from bulk PBMCs, from CD4 and CD8 fractions, and from dextramer-positive and dextramer-negative fractions. The sample was CD4+ T cells sorted from PBMCs, taken 15 days after the yellow fever booster vaccination. The chain employs TRBV11-2 and TRBJ2-2, and perhaps TRBD1 as D gene, on 6 matching bases. This clonotype originated in a man aged 18 to 30 who received the YFV17D yellow fever vaccine. The DNA sequence reads TGTGCCAGCAGACAACAGGGAGCCGGGGAGCTGTTTTTT. Protein translation: CASRQQGAGELFF.